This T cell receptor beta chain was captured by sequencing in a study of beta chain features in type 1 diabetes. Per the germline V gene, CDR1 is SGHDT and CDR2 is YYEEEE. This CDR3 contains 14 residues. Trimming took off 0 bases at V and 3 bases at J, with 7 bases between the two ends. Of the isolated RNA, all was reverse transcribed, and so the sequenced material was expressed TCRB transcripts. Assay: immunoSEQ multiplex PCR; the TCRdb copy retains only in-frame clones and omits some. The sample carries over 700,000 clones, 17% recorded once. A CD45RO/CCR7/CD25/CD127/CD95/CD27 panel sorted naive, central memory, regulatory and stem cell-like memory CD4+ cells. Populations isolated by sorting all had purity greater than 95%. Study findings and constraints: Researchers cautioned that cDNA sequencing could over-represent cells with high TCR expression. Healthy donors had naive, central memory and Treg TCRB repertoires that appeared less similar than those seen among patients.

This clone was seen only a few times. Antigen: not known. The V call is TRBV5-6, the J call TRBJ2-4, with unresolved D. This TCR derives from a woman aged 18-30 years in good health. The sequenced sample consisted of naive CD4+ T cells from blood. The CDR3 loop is CASSLDRVKNIQYF. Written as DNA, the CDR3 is TGTGCCAGCAGCTTGGACCGGGTCAAAAACATTCAGTACTTC.